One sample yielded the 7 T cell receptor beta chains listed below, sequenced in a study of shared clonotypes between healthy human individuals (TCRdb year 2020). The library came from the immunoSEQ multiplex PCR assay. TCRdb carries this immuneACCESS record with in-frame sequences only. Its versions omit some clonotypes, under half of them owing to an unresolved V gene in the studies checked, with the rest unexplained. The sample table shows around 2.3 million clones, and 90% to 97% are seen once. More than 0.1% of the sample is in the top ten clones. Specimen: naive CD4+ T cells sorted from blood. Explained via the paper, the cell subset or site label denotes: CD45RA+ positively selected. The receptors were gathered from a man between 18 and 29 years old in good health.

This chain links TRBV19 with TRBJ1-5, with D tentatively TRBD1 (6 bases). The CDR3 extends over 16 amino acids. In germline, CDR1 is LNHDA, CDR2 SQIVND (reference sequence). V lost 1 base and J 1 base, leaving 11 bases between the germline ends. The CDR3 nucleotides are TGTGCCAGTAGTATAGTTACGGGGGCGAGCAATCAGCCCCAGCATTTT. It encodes CASSIVTGASNQPQHF.

The CDR3 loop reads CASSAQGARPQETQYF. The CDR3 DNA reads TGTGCCAGCTCAGCTCAGGGCGCCAGGCCGCAAGAGACCCAGTACTTC. The J gene is TRBJ2-5, the V gene TRBV18; tentative D call: TRBD1 (5 bases). From germline, CDR1 is KGHSH and CDR2 LQKENI. The V and J ends lost 5 bases and 2 bases respectively, with 18 bases between them. The CDR3 spans 16 residues.

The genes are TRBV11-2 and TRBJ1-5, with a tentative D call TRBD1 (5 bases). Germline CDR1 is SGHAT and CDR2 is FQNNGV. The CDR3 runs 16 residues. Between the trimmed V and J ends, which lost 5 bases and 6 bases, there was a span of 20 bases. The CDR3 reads CASSLGTEGLSQPQHF. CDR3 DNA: TGTGCCAGCAGCCTGGGGACGGAGGGTTTGAGTCAGCCCCAGCATTTT.

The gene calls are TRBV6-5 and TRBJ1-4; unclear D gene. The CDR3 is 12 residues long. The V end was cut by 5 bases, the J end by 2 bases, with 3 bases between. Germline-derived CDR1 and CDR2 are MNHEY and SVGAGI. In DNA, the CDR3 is TGTGCCAGCAGTATCACTAATGAAAAACTGTTTTTT. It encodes CASSITNEKLFF.

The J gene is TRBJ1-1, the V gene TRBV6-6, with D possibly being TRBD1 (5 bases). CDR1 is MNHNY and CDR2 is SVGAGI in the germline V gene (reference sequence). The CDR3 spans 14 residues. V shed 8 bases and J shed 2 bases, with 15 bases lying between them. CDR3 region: CASSGAGLNTEAFF. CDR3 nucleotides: TGTGCCAGCTCTGGAGCGGGACTCAACACTGAAGCTTTCTTT.

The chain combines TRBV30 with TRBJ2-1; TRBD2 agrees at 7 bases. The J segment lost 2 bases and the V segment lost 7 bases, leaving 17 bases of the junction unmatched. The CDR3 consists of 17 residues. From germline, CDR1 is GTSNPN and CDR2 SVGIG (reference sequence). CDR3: CAFNQGLSGTTYNEQFF. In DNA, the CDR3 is TGTGCCTTTAACCAGGGTTTAAGCGGGACTACCTACAATGAGCAGTTCTTC.

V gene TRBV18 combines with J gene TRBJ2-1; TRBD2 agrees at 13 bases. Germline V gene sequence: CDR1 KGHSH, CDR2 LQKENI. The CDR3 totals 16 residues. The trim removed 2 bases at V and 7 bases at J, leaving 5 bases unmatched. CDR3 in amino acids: CASSPTILAGGNEQFF. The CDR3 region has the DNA TGTGCCAGCTCACCAACGATACTAGCGGGGGGGAATGAGCAGTTCTTC.